The T cell receptor beta chain under discussion was sequenced for a study of cytomegalovirus exposure and HLA in healthy donors. Unrecorded immune exposures were likely, despite nominal health at sampling. On this clone itself: The antigen remains unidentified.

Notes on the study in general: Reported results showed that the classifier diagnosed cytomegalovirus status with high specificity and sensitivity.

Per germline, CDR1 MGHRA and CDR2 YSYEKL. V was cut by 5 bases and J by 4 bases, with 11 bases left in between. The CDR3 has 14 residues. This PCR relied on a set of 60 Vbeta primers and 13 Jbeta primers. Data came from immunoSEQ multiplex PCR; TCRdb stores just in-frame clones and leaves some out. This repertoire shows 93,000 or so clones, under 85% found once; its top ten account for under 4.5%. This TCR was sampled from a man between 45 and 60 years old in good health and CMV-seropositive. The sequencing input was PBMCs. V is TRBV4-1 and J is TRBJ2-2; the D is unclear. CDR3 amino acids: CASSTGGFTGELFF. CDR3 coding DNA: TGCGCCAGCAGCACCGGCGGATTCACCGGGGAGCTGTTTTTT.